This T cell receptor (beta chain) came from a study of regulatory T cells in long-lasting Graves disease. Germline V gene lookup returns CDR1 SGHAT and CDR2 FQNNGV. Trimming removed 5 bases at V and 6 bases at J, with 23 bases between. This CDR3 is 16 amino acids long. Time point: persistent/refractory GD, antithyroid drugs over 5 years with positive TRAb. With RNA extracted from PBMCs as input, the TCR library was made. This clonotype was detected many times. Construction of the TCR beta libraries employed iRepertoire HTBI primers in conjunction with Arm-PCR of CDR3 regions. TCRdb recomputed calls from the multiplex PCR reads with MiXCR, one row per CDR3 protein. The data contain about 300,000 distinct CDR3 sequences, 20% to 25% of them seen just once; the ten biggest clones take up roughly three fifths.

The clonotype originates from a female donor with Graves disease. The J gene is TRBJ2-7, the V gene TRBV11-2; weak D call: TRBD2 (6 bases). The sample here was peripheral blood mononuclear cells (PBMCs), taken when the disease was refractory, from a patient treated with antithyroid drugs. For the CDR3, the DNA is TGTGCCAGCAGCCGTAAGGCGCGGGGCTGGGGCTCCGAGCAGTACTTC. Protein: CASSRKARGWGSEQYF.